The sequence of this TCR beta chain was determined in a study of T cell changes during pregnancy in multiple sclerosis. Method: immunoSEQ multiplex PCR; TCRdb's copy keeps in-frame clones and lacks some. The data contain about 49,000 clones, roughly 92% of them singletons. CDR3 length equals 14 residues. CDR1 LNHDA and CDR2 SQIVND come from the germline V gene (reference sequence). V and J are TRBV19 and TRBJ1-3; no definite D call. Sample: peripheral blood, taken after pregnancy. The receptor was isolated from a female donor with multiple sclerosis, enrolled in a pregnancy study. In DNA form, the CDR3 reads TGTGCTTCTCAGCAGACTTCCTCTGGAAACACCATATATTTT. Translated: CASQQTSSGNTIYF. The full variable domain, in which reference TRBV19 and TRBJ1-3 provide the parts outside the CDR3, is DGGITQSPKYLFRKEGQNVTLSCEQNLNHDAMYWYRQDPGQGLRLIYYSQIVNDFQKGDIAEGYSVSREKKESFPLTVTSAQKNPTAFYLCASQQTSSGNTIYFGEGSWLTVV.